These 14 T cell receptor beta chains were all obtained from the same sample, sequenced in a study of cytomegalovirus exposure and HLA in healthy donors. This PCR relied on a set of 60 Vbeta primers and 13 Jbeta primers. Measured with immunoSEQ multiplex PCR; TCRdb has only the in-frame clones, and not every one. Of 75,000 or so clones in the sample, roughly 72% are singletons; the top ten hold about a fifth. What was sequenced was PBMCs. Receptors originate from a woman aged 25 to 39 in good health and CMV-seropositive.

The rearrangement uses TRBV10-3 and TRBJ1-4; 8 positions agree with TRBD1. V was clipped by 10 bases and J by 8 bases; unmatched bases: 12. This CDR3 is 14 amino acids long. Germline assignment: CDR1 ENHRY and CDR2 SYGVKD. The CDR3 DNA follows: TGTGCCAGCAAATCCGGGACAGGTGAAGAAAAACTGTTTTTT. Translating gives CASKSGTGEEKLFF.

This clone was seen only once. The CDR3 DNA is TGTGCCAGCAGCTTGGGGGGGACAGGGGGCGACTATGGCTACACCTTC. This gives the protein CASSLGGTGGDYGYTF. The V call is TRBV5-4, the J call TRBJ1-2; 12 bases match TRBD1. The germline V gene has CDR1 SGHNT and CDR2 YYREEE (reference sequence). This CDR3 has 16 residues. V dropped 0 bases and J dropped 3; count of bases not matched to a gene: 3.

This clone was seen only once. The V and J genes are TRBV4-3 and TRBJ2-1; 12 bases agree with TRBD2. Trimming took 3 bases from V and 8 from J; bases not matched to a gene: 11. Looked up from germline, CDR1 is LGHNA and CDR2 is YSLEER. The CDR3 is 17 amino acids. The CDR3 reads CASSHDRRTSGMDEQFF. Here the CDR3 DNA reads TGCGCCAGCAGCCACGACCGCCGGACTAGCGGGATGGATGAGCAGTTCTTC.

The chain couples TRBV30 to TRBJ1-1, with a possible D match to TRBD1 (5 bases). V was cut by 0 bases and J by 4 bases, with 12 bases left in between. The CDR3 contains 14 residues. Germline V CDR1 and CDR2: GTSNPN, SVGIG (reference sequence). DNA for the CDR3: TGTGCCTGGAGTGTAAACGGGGGAGCCACTGAAGCTTTCTTT. As protein: CAWSVNGGATEAFF.

The chain combines TRBV9 with TRBJ2-1; D is unclear. Germline values: CDR1 SGDLS, CDR2 YYNGEE. The CDR3 loop spans 13 amino acids. Trimming removed 2 bases from V and 5 bases from J, with 8 bases in between. In DNA, the CDR3 is TGTGCCAGCAGCGTTGTACAGAACAATGAGCAGTTCTTC. It codes for CASSVVQNNEQFF.

The chain joins TRBV5-1 to TRBJ1-1; D remains ambiguous. V was pared by 0 bases and J by 5 bases, with 11 bases between. Germline V lookup: CDR1 SGHRS, CDR2 YFSETQ. The CDR3 consists of 14 residues. The CDR3 is CASSLAASGTEAFF. In DNA, the CDR3 is TGCGCCAGCAGCTTGGCCGCGTCGGGTACTGAAGCTTTCTTT.

This clone is a singleton in its sample. The V and J genes are TRBV18 and TRBJ1-5; 8 bases map to TRBD1. The CDR3 has 13 residues. J lost 7 bases, V lost 6 bases, and 5 bases had no gene match. Germline V gene sequence: CDR1 KGHSH, CDR2 LQKENI. The CDR3 loop reads CASSQGAEQPQHF. CDR3 DNA: TGTGCCAGCTCCCAGGGGGCAGAACAGCCCCAGCATTTT. The variable domain in full, completed from reference TRBV18 and TRBJ1-5, reads NAGVMQNPRHLVRRRGQEARLRCSPMKGHSHVYWYRQLPEEGLKFMVYLQKENIIDESGMPKERFSAEFPKEGPSILRIQQVVRGDSAAYFCASSQGAEQPQHFGDGTRLSIL.

This chain joins TRBV28 and TRBJ1-2; TRBD1 might be the D (5 bases). From germline, CDR1 is MDHEN and CDR2 SYDVKM. This CDR3 comprises 12 residues. Trimming pared 2 bases from V and 8 bases from J, leaving 9 bases between. CDR3 coding DNA: TGTGCCAGCAGTTTAATGGCAGGGGGCTACACCTTC. Amino acid sequence: CASSLMAGGYTF.

The V call is TRBV28, the J call TRBJ1-5; 7 bases align to TRBD1. Per germline, CDR1 MDHEN and CDR2 SYDVKM. J was trimmed by 6 bases and V by 3 bases; bases with no gene match: 8. This CDR3 is built from 15 residues. The CDR3 DNA reads as TGTGCCAGCAGTTTGACAGGGAATTATGTTCAGCCCCAGCATTTT. Amino acids: CASSLTGNYVQPQHF.

The chain employs TRBV6-1 and TRBJ2-5; no reliable D call. V lost 1 base and J lost 0, with 6 bases in between. The CDR3 extends over 14 amino acids. CDR1 MNHNS and CDR2 SASEGT come from the germline V gene. The CDR3 DNA reads TGTGCCAGCAGTGAAGACGGGTACCAAGAGACCCAGTACTTC. Translating it yields CASSEDGYQETQYF.

The chain links TRBV28 to TRBJ1-3; 12 nucleotides align to TRBD1. This CDR3 contains 19 residues. Trimming took 6 bases from V and 7 from J; bases not matched to a gene: 19. Germline V gene lookup returns CDR1 MDHEN and CDR2 SYDVKM. CDR3 residues: CASRPIIYGRGTGGNTIYF. CDR3 in DNA: TGTGCCAGCAGACCCATAATTTATGGGCGCGGGACAGGGGGCAACACCATATATTTT.

This chain uses TRBV5-1 with TRBJ2-7; 9 bases align to TRBD2. V shed 7 bases, J shed 4 bases, and the junction held 9 bases outside the gene matches. CDR3 length: 14 residues. Germline CDR1 and CDR2: SGHRS and YFSETQ. The CDR3 spells CASSGGREGYEQYF. The CDR3 nucleotides are TGCGCCAGCTCCGGTGGGCGGGAGGGATACGAGCAGTACTTC.

The chain has TRBV28 and TRBJ1-5, with D maybe TRBD1 (5 bases). The CDR3 sequence is 14 residues long. The germline CDR1 and CDR2 sequences are MDHEN and SYDVKM. The germline V and J ends were trimmed by 3 bases and 1 base, with 7 bases remaining between them. CDR3 protein: CASSFRASNQPQHF. The CDR3 nucleotides are TGTGCCAGCAGTTTCAGGGCGAGCAATCAGCCCCAGCATTTT.

The chain has TRBV4-3 and TRBJ1-2; 7 bases match TRBD1. The junction had 7 bases not matched to a gene; V was cut back by 0 bases and J by 0 bases. CDR1 is LGHNA and CDR2 is YSLEER in the germline V gene. This CDR3 contains 17 residues. CDR3 nucleotide sequence: TGCGCCAGCAGCCAAGATAGAGCCGGGACAGCTAACTATGGCTACACCTTC. It translates to CASSQDRAGTANYGYTF.